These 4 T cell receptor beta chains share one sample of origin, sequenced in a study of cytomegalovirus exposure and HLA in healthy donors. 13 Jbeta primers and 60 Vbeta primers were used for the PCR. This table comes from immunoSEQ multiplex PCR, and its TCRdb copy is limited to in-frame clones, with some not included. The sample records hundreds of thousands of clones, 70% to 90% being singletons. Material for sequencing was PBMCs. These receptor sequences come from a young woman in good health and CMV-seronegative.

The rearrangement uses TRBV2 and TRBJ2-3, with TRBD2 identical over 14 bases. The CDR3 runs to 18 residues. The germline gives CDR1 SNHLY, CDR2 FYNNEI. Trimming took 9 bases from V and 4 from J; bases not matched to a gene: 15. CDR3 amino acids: CASLTGTSGGKGPDTQYF. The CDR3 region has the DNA TGTGCCAGTCTAACCGGGACTAGCGGGGGAAAGGGTCCAGATACGCAGTATTTT.

The CDR3 reads CASSPQGPENNSPLHF. In DNA form, the CDR3 reads TGTGCCAGCAGCCCACAGGGGCCGGAGAATAATTCACCCCTCCACTTT. This chain joins TRBV9 and TRBJ1-6, with 7 bases lining up with TRBD1. Germline V gene lookup returns CDR1 SGDLS and CDR2 YYNGEE. J was trimmed by 5 bases and V by 4 bases; bases with no gene match: 9. The CDR3 is made up of 16 amino acids. The complete variable domain, with remaining parts taken from reference TRBV9 and TRBJ1-6, reads DSGVTQTPKHLITATGQRVTLRCSPRSGDLSVYWYQQSLDQGLQFLIQYYNGEERAKGNILERFSAQQFPDLHSELNLSSLELGDSALYFCASSPQGPENNSPLHFGNGTRLTVT.

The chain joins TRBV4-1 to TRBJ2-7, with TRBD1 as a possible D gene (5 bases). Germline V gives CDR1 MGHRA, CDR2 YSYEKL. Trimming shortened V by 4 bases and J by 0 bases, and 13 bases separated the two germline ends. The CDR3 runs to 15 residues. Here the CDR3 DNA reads TGCGCCAGCAGCCCCCTTAGAGACAGCTCCTACGAGCAGTACTTC. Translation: CASSPLRDSSYEQYF.

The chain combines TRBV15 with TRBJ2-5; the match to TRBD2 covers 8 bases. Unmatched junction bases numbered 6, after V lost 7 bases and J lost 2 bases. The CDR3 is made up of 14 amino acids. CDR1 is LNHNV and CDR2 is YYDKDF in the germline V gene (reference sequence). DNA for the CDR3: TGTGCCACCACGACGGGACTAGGACAAGAGACCCAGTACTTC. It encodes CATTTGLGQETQYF.